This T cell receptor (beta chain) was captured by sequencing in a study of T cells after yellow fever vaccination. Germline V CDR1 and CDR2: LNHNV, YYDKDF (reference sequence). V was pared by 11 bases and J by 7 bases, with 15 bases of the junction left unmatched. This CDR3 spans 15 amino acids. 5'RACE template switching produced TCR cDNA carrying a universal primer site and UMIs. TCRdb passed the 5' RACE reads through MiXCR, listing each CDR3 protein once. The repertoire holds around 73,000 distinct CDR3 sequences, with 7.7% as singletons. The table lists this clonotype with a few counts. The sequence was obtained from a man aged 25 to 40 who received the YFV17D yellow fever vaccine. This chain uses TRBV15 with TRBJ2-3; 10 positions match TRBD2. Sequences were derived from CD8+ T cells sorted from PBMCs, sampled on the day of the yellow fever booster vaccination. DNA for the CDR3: TGTGCCGTGGCTAGCGGGAGAGGGGGAAGTAATACGCAGTATTTT. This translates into CAVASGRGGSNTQYF.